This T cell receptor (beta chain) was documented in a study of beta chain features in type 1 diabetes. Study at large: The examined sorted cells totaled around 100,000,000 across samples. Study results and limitations: The similarity of naive, central memory and Treg TCRB repertoires appeared greater among patients than among healthy donors. Possible PCR preference for shorter templates applied equally to patients and controls.

About this clone: Its antigen is unknown.

CDR1 and CDR2 from the germline V gene are SNHLY and FYNNEI. There are 14 residues in the CDR3. Trimming stripped 3 bases from V and 4 bases from J, with 12 bases between. Of the isolated RNA, all was reverse transcribed, and so the sequenced material was expressed TCRB transcripts. TCRdb keeps only in-frame clones here, not all; method: immunoSEQ multiplex PCR. The table includes approximately 170,000 clones, approximately 9.9% detected once. The source is a woman younger than 35 in good health. The material sequenced was central memory CD4+ T cells from blood. The chain joins TRBV2 to TRBJ1-2; D is perhaps TRBD1 (5 bases). In nucleotides, the CDR3 is TGTGCCAGCAGTGACTCGACCGGGGGCTATGGCTACACCTTC. It yields the protein CASSDSTGGYGYTF.